The rows below give T cell receptor beta chains drawn from one sample of a study of T cell clonotyping in hematopoietic cell transplantation. TCRdb's table, derived via immunoSEQ multiplex PCR, lists solely in-frame clones and lacks some. Of 14,000 or so clones listed, about 60% were seen once; the top ten hold around a tenth. Sequenced material: PBMCs. The source is a human donor who either received an allogeneic hematopoietic cell transplant for a myeloid malignancy or was a related donor (not recorded which). Some clones in this sample may be carry-over from other donors' samples. CDR3s include the opening cysteine and the closing phenylalanine or tryptophan. A D gene is named only where the DNA matches it firmly. Clone size is shown for a subset of rows, as once, few, many or a class of expanded clone.

abundance: .; v_gene: TRBV4-2; d_gene: .; j_gene: TRBJ1-2; CDR3aa: CASSQDTAGALDGYTF; CDR3nt: TGTGCCAGCAGCCAAGATACAGCAGGGGCGCTCGATGGCTACACCTTC
abundance: .; v_gene: TRBV6-5; d_gene: TRBD1; j_gene: TRBJ2-7; CDR3aa: CASKRGQGIYEQYF; CDR3nt: TGTGCCAGCAAAAGGGGACAGGGGATCTACGAGCAGTACTTC
abundance: .; v_gene: TRBV19; d_gene: .; j_gene: TRBJ2-2; CDR3aa: CASSPGDFGELFF; CDR3nt: TGTGCCAGTAGTCCCGGTGATTTTGGGGAGCTGTTTTTT
abundance: .; v_gene: TRBV30; d_gene: TRBD2; j_gene: TRBJ2-5; CDR3aa: CAWSVRGGLAGEETQYF; CDR3nt: TGTGCCTGGAGTGTACGAGGGGGACTAGCGGGAGAAGAGACCCAGTACTTC
abundance: .; v_gene: TRBV29-1; d_gene: .; j_gene: TRBJ1-2; CDR3aa: CSVEPGANYGYTF; CDR3nt: TGCAGCGTTGAGCCGGGAGCCAACTATGGCTACACCTTC
abundance: .; v_gene: TRBV4-2; d_gene: TRBD2; j_gene: TRBJ2-3; CDR3aa: CASSQDLAGGTDTQYF; CDR3nt: TGTGCCAGCAGCCAAGATCTAGCGGGAGGCACAGATACGCAGTATTTT
abundance: .; v_gene: TRBV6-5; d_gene: .; j_gene: TRBJ1-1; CDR3aa: CASRHGESEVRGAFF; CDR3nt: TGTGCCAGCAGGCACGGGGAGTCCGAAGTTCGAGGAGCTTTCTTT
abundance: .; v_gene: TRBV25-1; d_gene: TRBD1; j_gene: TRBJ2-7; CDR3aa: CASSESGTGSTYEQYF; CDR3nt: TGTGCCAGCAGTGAGAGCGGGACAGGGTCAACCTACGAGCAGTACTTC
abundance: .; v_gene: TRBV30; d_gene: TRBD2; j_gene: TRBJ2-2; CDR3aa: CAWSVLAGDTGELFF; CDR3nt: TGTGCCTGGAGTGTACTAGCGGGGGATACCGGGGAGCTGTTTTTT
abundance: .; v_gene: TRBV19; d_gene: TRBD2; j_gene: TRBJ2-7; CDR3aa: CASSKGASGDHYEQYF; CDR3nt: TGTGCCAGTAGTAAGGGGGCTAGCGGGGATCACTACGAGCAGTACTTC
abundance: .; v_gene: TRBV29-1; d_gene: TRBD1; j_gene: TRBJ2-7; CDR3aa: CSVEAGQGRYEQYF; CDR3nt: TGCAGCGTTGAGGCGGGACAGGGGCGGTACGAGCAGTACTTC
abundance: .; v_gene: TRBV6-5; d_gene: .; j_gene: TRBJ2-2; CDR3aa: CASNAYRTATGELFF; CDR3nt: TGTGCCAGCAACGCCTACCGTACCGCCACCGGGGAGCTGTTTTTT
abundance: .; v_gene: TRBV9; d_gene: TRBD1; j_gene: TRBJ1-2; CDR3aa: CASSPGQGAHGYTF; CDR3nt: TGTGCCAGCAGCCCCGGACAGGGGGCCCACGGCTACACCTTC
abundance: .; v_gene: TRBV11-2; d_gene: TRBD2; j_gene: TRBJ2-7; CDR3aa: CASSLDRTSTYYEQYF; CDR3nt: TGTGCCAGCAGCTTAGATCGGACTAGCACCTATTACGAGCAGTACTTC
abundance: once; v_gene: TRBV7-2; d_gene: .; j_gene: TRBJ1-2; CDR3aa: CASSLGSGKVYGYTF; CDR3nt: TGTGCCAGCAGCTTAGGGTCAGGGAAAGTCTATGGCTACACCTTC
abundance: .; v_gene: TRBV19; d_gene: .; j_gene: TRBJ1-1; CDR3aa: CASSLGQLIRTEAFF; CDR3nt: TGTGCCAGTAGTCTCGGACAGTTAATCAGGACTGAAGCTTTCTTT
abundance: .; v_gene: TRBV6-5; d_gene: .; j_gene: TRBJ2-2; CDR3aa: CASRGTGELFF; CDR3nt: TGTGCCAGCAGGGGGACCGGGGAGCTGTTTTTT
abundance: .; v_gene: TRBV23-1; d_gene: .; j_gene: TRBJ1-2; CDR3aa: CASTLVLRLTPFSNYGYTF; CDR3nt: TGCGCCAGCACTCTCGTATTGCGGCTAACCCCTTTCTCTAACTATGGCTACACCTTC
abundance: .; v_gene: TRBV7-2; d_gene: .; j_gene: TRBJ2-5; CDR3aa: CASSLGQAQETQYF; CDR3nt: TGTGCCAGCAGCTTAGGACAGGCTCAAGAGACCCAGTACTTC
abundance: few; v_gene: TRBV28; d_gene: .; j_gene: TRBJ1-2; CDR3aa: CALDSQNYGYTF; CDR3nt: TGTGCCCTGGACAGCCAAAATTATGGCTACACCTTC
abundance: .; v_gene: TRBV7-8; d_gene: TRBD2; j_gene: TRBJ2-4; CDR3aa: CASSLEVGSGTDIQYF; CDR3nt: TGTGCCAGCAGCTTAGAGGTTGGAAGCGGGACCGACATTCAGTACTTC
abundance: .; v_gene: TRBV9; d_gene: .; j_gene: TRBJ2-5; CDR3aa: CASSVETSWGETQYF; CDR3nt: TGTGCCAGCAGCGTAGAAACTAGCTGGGGGGAGACCCAGTACTTC
abundance: medium-sized; v_gene: TRBV5-6; d_gene: TRBD2; j_gene: TRBJ2-7; CDR3aa: CASSLRGDEQYF; CDR3nt: TGTGCCAGCAGCTTGCGGGGGGACGAGCAGTACTTC
abundance: few; v_gene: TRBV10-3; d_gene: .; j_gene: TRBJ1-5; CDR3aa: CAISERGQPQHF; CDR3nt: TGTGCCATCAGTGAACGGGGTCAGCCCCAGCATTTT
abundance: .; v_gene: TRBV28; d_gene: .; j_gene: TRBJ1-5; CDR3aa: CACAGQPQHF; CDR3nt: TGTGCCTGCGCCGGACAGCCCCAGCATTTT
abundance: .; v_gene: TRBV28; d_gene: .; j_gene: TRBJ1-4; CDR3aa: CASRAGLGGEKLFF; CDR3nt: TGTGCCAGCAGGGCCGGGCTGGGAGGTGAAAAACTGTTTTTT